One sample yielded the 23 T cell receptor beta chains listed below, sequenced in a study of T cell clonality in common variable immunodeficiency. Whole-study results and caveats: In common variable immunodeficiency, TCR beta chains reportedly carried fewer deletions and N-nucleotide insertions.

TCRdb's table, derived via immunoSEQ multiplex PCR, lists solely in-frame clones and lacks some. The sample gives several thousand clones, none seen only once, and the top ten clones hold 22%. No antigens are known for them. The sample was peripheral blood mononuclear cells. Source of these receptors: a human donor with common variable immunodeficiency.

This clone showed up many times. The read comes to an end 3 residues before the CDR3 does, leaving the germline J gene to fill in the end. The chain links TRBV6-1 to TRBJ2-1, with 12 positions matching TRBD2. Losses at the gene ends were 2 bases for V and 2 bases for J; bases not matched to a gene: 4. This CDR3 contains 17 residues. The germline gives CDR1 MNHNS, CDR2 SASEGT. The CDR3 region is CASSERLAGVPYNEQFF. Incomplete CDR3 DNA: TGTGCCAGCAGTGAACGACTAGCGGGAGTCCCCTACAATGAG.

Details on this clone: The read halts 3 residues ahead of the CDR3 end, with the missing end drawn from the germline J gene. The chain joins TRBV20-1 to TRBJ1-2; perhaps TRBD1 as D (6 bases). The V gene lost 3 bases and the J gene lost 4 bases, with 12 bases spanning the gap. CDR3 length: 13 amino acids. CDR1 is DFQATT and CDR2 is SNEGSKA in the germline V gene (reference sequence). CDR3 residues: CSASTQGPYGYTF. The CDR3 DNA, read in part, is TGCAGTGCTAGCACACAGGGACCCTATGGC.

A word on this clone: The CDR3 extends 3 residues past the end of the read, so its final part is completed from the germline J gene. The chain carries TRBV30 and TRBJ1-6; 10 bases match TRBD1. Germline values: CDR1 GTSNPN, CDR2 SVGIG (reference sequence). Trimming at V came to 1 base and at J to 5 bases, leaving 5 bases not matched to a gene. This CDR3 has 16 amino acids. The CDR3: CAWSAKDRGNNSPLHF. The DNA read from the CDR3 is TGTGCCTGGAGTGCGAAGGACAGGGGGAATAATTCACCC.

CDR3 sequence: CASTGTPGNTIYF. The CDR3 bases that were read are TGCGCCAGCACAGGGACTCCTGGAAACACC. V and J are TRBV10-2 and TRBJ1-3; D may be TRBD1 (5 bases). The read terminates 3 residues ahead of where the CDR3 ends, so the germline J gene completes it. This CDR3 spans 13 amino acids. V was pared by 7 bases and J by 2 bases, with 9 bases between. In germline, CDR1 is WSHSY, CDR2 SAAADI.

This clone occurred a few times. The CDR3 DNA, read in part, is TGTGCCAGTAGTATAGACGGTTATACTAACTATGGC. This gives the protein CASSIDGYTNYG. The entire CDR3 is CASSIDGYTNYGYTF. The V gene is TRBV19, the J gene TRBJ1-2; D not certain. The CDR3 is cut off 3 residues early in the read; its end comes from the germline J gene. Trimming cost V 0 bases and J 0 bases, with 8 bases left between them. Germline lookup yields CDR1 LNHDA and CDR2 SQIVND (reference sequence). The CDR3 is made up of 15 amino acids.

This clone was detected a few times. The read gets to within 3 residues of the CDR3 end, and the germline J gene fills in the rest. The rearrangement links TRBV7-9 to TRBJ2-5, with D possibly being TRBD1 (7 bases). V lost 8 bases and J 4 bases, leaving 11 bases between the germline ends. In germline, CDR1 is SEHNR, CDR2 FQNEAQ (reference sequence). The CDR3 is made up of 12 amino acids. The part of the CDR3 DNA that was read is TGTGCCAGCTGCAGGGGGGCAGAGACC. Amino acid sequence: CASCRGAET. The complete CDR3 protein is CASCRGAETQYF.

This clone qualifies as medium-sized (0.01 to 0.1%). The read comes to an end 3 residues before the CDR3 does, leaving the germline J gene to fill in the end. The rearrangement links TRBV20-1 to TRBJ2-2; D is unclear. Trimming stripped 1 base from V and 8 bases from J, with 11 bases between. This CDR3 region has 13 residues. Germline V gives CDR1 DFQATT, CDR2 SNEGSKA (reference sequence). The CDR3 loop reads CSARVASRGELFF. The CDR3 bases that were read are TGCAGTGCTAGAGTGGCCTCTCGTGGGGAG.

Comments on this clone: Coverage ceases 3 residues before the CDR3 finishes, and the germline J gene fills in the end. This chain links TRBV11-3 with TRBJ1-1, with TRBD1 matching 8 bases. The ends lost 3 bases at V and 5 bases at J; junction bases unmatched: 8. The CDR3 spans 15 residues. Germline V gene sequence: CDR1 SGHNT, CDR2 YENEEA. CDR3 bases read: TGTGCCAGCAGCTTCACAGGGGGACACGGAACTGAA. It yields the protein CASSFTGGHGTE. The complete CDR3 reads CASSFTGGHGTEAFF.

This clone qualifies as medium-sized. The CDR3 extends 3 residues past the end of the read, so its final part is completed from the germline J gene. The V and J genes are TRBV19 and TRBJ2-2, with 15 bases aligning to TRBD2. Germline loops: CDR1 LNHDA, CDR2 SQIVND (reference sequence). J lost 6 bases, V lost 4 bases, and 3 bases had no gene match. The CDR3 is 16 residues long. The part of the CDR3 DNA that was read is TGTGCCAGTAGTAGGGGACTAGCGGGAGGTTCCGGGGAG. This gives the protein CASSRGLAGGSGE. The complete CDR3 protein is CASSRGLAGGSGELFF. The full variable domain, with the rest looked up from reference TRBV19 and TRBJ2-2, is DGGITQSPKYLFRKEGQNVTLSCEQNLNHDAMYWYRQDPGQGLRLIYYSQIVNDFQKGDIAEGYSVSREKKESFPLTVTSAQKNPTAFYLCASSRGLAGGSGELFFGEGSRLTVL.

This clone was found a few times. Sequencing ends 3 residues short of the CDR3 end; the germline J gene provides the rest. The J gene is TRBJ2-7, the V gene TRBV13; no clear D. In germline, CDR1 is PRHDT, CDR2 FYEKMQ (reference sequence). V was shortened by 4 bases and J by 5 bases, with 12 bases between the two germline ends. The CDR3 has 13 residues. The sequenced part of the CDR3 DNA is TGTGCCAGCAGCTCCCCACGGTCCCACGAG. Translating it yields CASSSPRSHE. The entire CDR3 protein is CASSSPRSHEQYF.

The CDR3 here is CASSEGMGEQYF. The CDR3 bases that were read are TGTGCCAGCAGCGAGGGGATGGGCGAG. The chain couples TRBV5-5 to TRBJ2-7; D may be TRBD1 or TRBD2 (5 bases each). From the germline J gene comes the end of the CDR3, since the read stops 3 residues before it. V was shortened by 4 bases and J by 6 bases, with 11 bases between the two germline ends. The CDR3 covers 12 residues. Germline CDR1 SGHKS, CDR2 YYEKEE (reference sequence).

This clone was detected many times. CDR3 sequence reads: CASSFGGRSYNEQFF. The DNA read from the CDR3 is TGTGCCAGCAGCTTTGGCGGGAGATCCTACAATGAG. V usage is TRBV5-4 and J usage is TRBJ2-1; 7 nucleotides agree with TRBD2. The missing CDR3 end, 3 residues past where the read stops, is filled in from the germline J gene. CDR3 size: 15 residues. V dropped 2 bases and J dropped 1; count of bases not matched to a gene: 3. Germline lookup yields CDR1 SGHNT and CDR2 YYREEE (reference sequence).

This clone was counted only a few times. CDR3 sequence: CASSLYADTQYF. The part of the CDR3 DNA that was read is TGTGCCAGCAGCTTGTATGCAGATACG. The gene calls are TRBV5-5 and TRBJ2-3; D ambiguous. The read is 3 residues too short to cover the CDR3 end, so that end is filled in from the germline J gene. Trimming shortened V by 1 base and J by 4 bases, and 4 bases separated the two germline ends. The CDR3 has 12 amino acids. Germline V gene sequence: CDR1 SGHKS, CDR2 YYEKEE (reference sequence). The full variable domain, with the rest looked up from reference TRBV5-5 and TRBJ2-3, is DAGVTQSPTHLIKTRGQQVTLRCSPISGHKSVSWYQQVLGQGPQFIFQYYEKEERGRGNFPDRFSARQFPNYSSELNVNALLLGDSALYLCASSLYADTQYFGPGTRLTVL.

A few counts support this clone. Coverage ceases 3 residues before the CDR3 finishes, and the germline J gene fills in the end. This chain links TRBV7-3 with TRBJ1-6; 9 bases align to TRBD1. From germline, CDR1 is SGHTA and CDR2 FQGTGA. This CDR3 spans 14 amino acids. Losses at the gene ends were 8 bases for V and 8 bases for J; bases not matched to a gene: 7. The CDR3 protein is CASGRTGVDSPLHF. Incomplete CDR3 DNA: TGTGCCAGCGGAAGGACAGGGGTCGATTCACCC.

This clone is medium-sized (0.01 to 0.1%). The CDR3 is cut off 3 residues early in the read; its end comes from the germline J gene. This chain links TRBV14 with TRBJ2-5; D is unclear. Looked up from germline, CDR1 is SGHDN and CDR2 is FVKESK. Trimming took off 2 bases at V and 4 bases at J, with 14 bases between the two ends. This CDR3 region has 15 residues. CDR3 region: CASSQLDSGGETQYF. The covered CDR3 bases are TGTGCCAGCAGCCAATTGGATTCGGGTGGAGAGACC. The full variable domain, rest sourced from reference TRBV14 and TRBJ2-5, is EAGVTQFPSHSVIEKGQTVTLRCDPISGHDNLYWYRRVMGKEIKFLLHFVKESKQDESGMPNNRFLAERTGGTYSTLKVQPAELEDSGVYFCASSQLDSGGETQYFGPGTRLLVL.

As to this clone: The read terminates 3 residues ahead of where the CDR3 ends, so the germline J gene completes it. This rearrangement joins TRBV19 to TRBJ2-7, with TRBD1 matching over 7 bases. This CDR3 contains 16 residues. The germline V gene has CDR1 LNHDA and CDR2 SQIVND (reference sequence). The J segment lost 3 bases and the V segment lost 6 bases, leaving 14 bases of the junction unmatched. The sequenced part of the CDR3 DNA is TGTGCCAGTAGCGGAACCCGGGGCGGACAGGACTACGAG. As protein: CASSGTRGGQDYE. The whole CDR3 is CASSGTRGGQDYEQYF.

For this clone: The CDR3 end falls 3 residues outside the read, so it is completed with the germline J gene. The rearrangement joins TRBV7-9 to TRBJ2-5; D is possibly TRBD2 (6 bases). Trimming removed 0 bases at V and 6 bases at J, with 8 bases between. Germline CDR1 and CDR2: SEHNR and FQNEAQ (reference sequence). CDR3 length: 13 residues. The CDR3 protein is CASSLAGGQTQYF. The CDR3 DNA, read in part, is TGTGCCAGCAGCTTAGCCGGGGGACAGACC. Variable domain in full (rest from reference TRBV7-9 and TRBJ2-5): DTGVSQNPRHKITKRGQNVTFRCDPISEHNRLYWYRQTLGQGPEFLTYFQNEAQLEKSRLLSDRFSAERPKGSFSTLEIQRTEQGDSAMYLCASSLAGGQTQYFGPGTRLLVL.

This clone was seen only a few times. The read gets to within 3 residues of the CDR3 end, and the germline J gene fills in the rest. J is TRBJ2-3 and V is TRBV30; 8 bases are a match to TRBD2. This CDR3 spans 12 amino acids. Unmatched junction bases numbered 8, after V lost 7 bases and J lost 8 bases. Germline CDR1 and CDR2: GTSNPN and SVGIG (reference sequence). CDR3 DNA (partial): TGTGCCTCGATAGCGGGAAAGGGTACG. It translates to CASIAGKGT. The entire CDR3 is CASIAGKGTQYF. Looking up the rest from reference TRBV30 and TRBJ2-3 gives the full variable domain: SQTIHQWPATLVQPVGSPLSLECTVEGTSNPNLYWYRQAAGRGLQLLFYSVGIGQISSEVPQNLSASRPQDRQFILSSKKLLLSDSGFYLCASIAGKGTQYFGPGTRLTVL.

Ten or more counts support this clone. The CDR3 is cut off 3 residues early in the read; its end comes from the germline J gene. The rearrangement joins TRBV11-3 to TRBJ2-2, with no clear D. Trimming left V 8 bases short and J 1 base short, with 5 bases between. This CDR3 is 12 amino acids long. Germline V gives CDR1 SGHNT, CDR2 YENEEA. The CDR3: CASQRNTGELFF. The part of the CDR3 DNA that was read is TGTGCCAGCCAGCGGAACACCGGGGAG.

This clone was found a few times. With the read ending 3 residues before the CDR3 end, the germline J gene is used to fill in that end. The chain couples TRBV7-9 to TRBJ2-2; TRBD1 matches at 9 bases. Germline CDR1 reads SEHNR; CDR2 reads FQNEAQ (reference sequence). Trimming at V came to 9 bases and at J to 8 bases, leaving 10 bases not matched to a gene. The CDR3 has 14 amino acids. Here the CDR3 reads CASHRGRDGGELFF. CDR3 bases read: TGTGCCAGTCACAGGGGGCGAGATGGGGGGGAG. The full variable domain, rest sourced from reference TRBV7-9 and TRBJ2-2, is DTGVSQNPRHKITKRGQNVTFRCDPISEHNRLYWYRQTLGQGPEFLTYFQNEAQLEKSRLLSDRFSAERPKGSFSTLEIQRTEQGDSAMYLCASHRGRDGGELFFGEGSRLTVL.

Many counts were recorded for this clone. The read ends 3 residues shy of where the CDR3 ends; the end is completed using the germline J gene. The chain recombines TRBV11-2 with TRBJ1-1; 7 bases align to TRBD1. Germline loops: CDR1 SGHAT, CDR2 FQNNGV. The length of the CDR3 is 14 residues. The V and J ends lost 5 bases and 4 bases, in that order; junction bases with no gene match: 7. Here the CDR3 reads CASSPHDRVTEAFF. CDR3 bases read: TGTGCCAGCAGCCCCCACGACAGGGTCACTGAA.

This clone has a handful of counts. Partial CDR3 DNA: TGCGCCAGCAAGGAGGCGGCGGACAGGGGTAACTTTGAG. Translation gives CASKEAADRGNFE. The whole CDR3 sequence reads CASKEAADRGNFEQFF. This chain uses TRBV10-2 with TRBJ2-1, with 9 bases lining up with TRBD1. The read ends 3 residues early relative to the CDR3; the germline J gene fills the gap. The germline gives CDR1 WSHSY, CDR2 SAAADI. With V trimmed by 7 bases and J by 9 bases, 16 bases remained unmatched. The CDR3 length is 16 residues.

In its sample, this clone was seen many times. Sequencing ends 3 residues short of the CDR3 end; the germline J gene provides the rest. The V call is TRBV6-1, the J call TRBJ2-3; D may be TRBD1 (6 bases). The germline gives CDR1 MNHNS, CDR2 SASEGT. Trimming stripped 2 bases from V and 5 bases from J, with 11 bases between. The CDR3 consists of 14 residues. The CDR3 bases that were read are TGTGCCAGCAGTGAATGGGCCAGGGGAGATACG. This encodes CASSEWARGDT. The whole CDR3 is CASSEWARGDTQYF.